These 26 T cell receptor beta chains share one sample of origin, sequenced in a study of OX40 agonist ivuxolimab in advanced cancers. Assay used: immunoSEQ multiplex PCR; TCRdb lists only in-frame clones, some missing. The profile covers about 62,000 clones, with 70% to 90% appearing a single time and just over 0.75% taken by the ten largest. Sequenced material: CD4+ or CD8+ T cells sorted from blood, taken in a trial of the OX40 agonist ivuxolimab. Receptors originate from an adult with an advanced solid tumor such as melanoma, head and neck, liver or kidney cancer.

V is TRBV6-1 and J is TRBJ1-1; possibly TRBD1 for D (5 bases). The germline V gene has CDR1 MNHNS and CDR2 SASEGT. The ends were cut back, 8 bases at V and 7 bases at J, with 20 bases in the middle. The length of the CDR3 is 14 residues. The CDR3 sequence: CASLRDFRAVEAFF. In nucleotides, the CDR3 is TGTGCCAGCCTCCGGGACTTTCGAGCCGTTGAAGCTTTCTTT.

This clone turned up a few times. The CDR3 is CASSSLTSRGTGELFF. In nucleotides, the CDR3 is TGTGCCAGCAGCTCATTGACTTCGCGAGGCACCGGGGAGCTGTTTTTT. This chain joins TRBV5-6 and TRBJ2-2; D gene unclear. CDR1 and CDR2 (germline): SGHDT, YYEEEE. The length of the CDR3 is 16 residues. V shed 3 bases and J shed 4 bases, with 16 bases lying between them.

This chain connects TRBV5-4 to TRBJ2-7; TRBD1 aligns across 7 bases. The germline V gene encodes CDR1 SGHNT and CDR2 YYREEE (reference sequence). The CDR3 has 14 amino acids. J was trimmed by 6 bases and V by 0 bases; bases with no gene match: 6. The CDR3 is CASSLAYRDSEQYF. DNA for the CDR3: TGTGCCAGCAGCTTGGCCTACCGGGACAGCGAGCAGTACTTC.

This clone was seen a few times. This sequence joins TRBV19 and TRBJ2-1, with 9 bases that match TRBD2. Germline lookup yields CDR1 LNHDA and CDR2 SQIVND (reference sequence). V was pared by 0 bases and J by 8 bases, with 11 bases of the junction left unmatched. This CDR3 is 17 amino acids long. This CDR3 reads CASSIEFSGSRPHEQFF. The CDR3 DNA sequence: TGTGCCAGTAGTATAGAATTTAGCGGGAGCCGCCCCCATGAGCAGTTCTTC.

The chain recombines TRBV19 with TRBJ2-7; possibly TRBD1 or TRBD2 for D (6 bases each). Trimming pared 6 bases from V and 5 bases from J, leaving 11 bases between. The germline CDR1 and CDR2 sequences are LNHDA and SQIVND (reference sequence). This CDR3 is 12 amino acids long. The CDR3 sequence is CASRGGGHEQYF. CDR3 bases: TGTGCCAGTAGGGGGGGCGGCCACGAGCAGTACTTC.

The chain employs TRBV6-6 and TRBJ2-3, with D unclear. CDR1 MNHNY and CDR2 SVGAGI come from the germline V gene (reference sequence). V lost 6 bases and J 2 bases, leaving 6 bases between the germline ends. The length of the CDR3 is 12 residues. The CDR3 region has the DNA TGTGCCAGCAGCCGGGTCACAGATACGCAGTATTTT. This codes for CASSRVTDTQYF.

This chain joins TRBV29-1 and TRBJ2-1; 9 positions match TRBD2. Germline trimming cut 0 bases from V and 2 bases from J; bases unmatched to any gene: 14. The CDR3 sequence is 19 residues long. Germline V gene sequence: CDR1 SQVTM, CDR2 ANQGSEA. Here the CDR3 reads CSVEDTPGTSGSAYNEQFF. In nucleotides, the CDR3 is TGCAGCGTTGAAGATACCCCCGGCACTAGCGGGTCCGCCTACAATGAGCAGTTCTTC.

This rearrangement joins TRBV30 to TRBJ2-5, with D possibly TRBD1 on 7 matching bases. V shed 8 bases and J shed 1 base, with 14 bases lying between them. This CDR3 comprises 13 residues. Germline loops: CDR1 GTSNPN, CDR2 SVGIG (reference sequence). CDR3 residues: CAGRRDSQETQYF. The DNA of the CDR3 is TGTGCCGGGCGGAGGGACAGCCAAGAGACCCAGTACTTC.

The chain recombines TRBV19 with TRBJ1-2; D possibly corresponds to TRBD1 (5 bases). This CDR3 is 15 amino acids long. Trimming left V 4 bases short and J 0 bases short, with 12 bases between. Per the germline V gene, CDR1 is LNHDA and CDR2 is SQIVND (reference sequence). The CDR3 loop reads CASSTQDSPNYGYTF. The CDR3 coding sequence is TGTGCCAGTAGTACCCAAGACAGTCCTAACTATGGCTACACCTTC.

This chain connects TRBV18 to TRBJ2-1, with D possibly being TRBD1 or TRBD2 (6 bases each). Trimming removed 6 bases from V and 9 bases from J, with 24 bases in between. The CDR3 covers 16 residues. CDR1 and CDR2 from the germline V gene are KGHSH and LQKENI. The CDR3 bases are TGTGCCAGCTCCCCCCGTACAGGGACTTTGGCCACTGAGCAGTTCTTC. Its translation is CASSPRTGTLATEQFF.

The chain uses TRBV6-5 and TRBJ2-7, with a tentative D call TRBD1 (6 bases). There are 14 residues in the CDR3. The ends were cut back, 6 bases at V and 5 bases at J, with 17 bases in the middle. From germline, CDR1 is MNHEY and CDR2 SVGAGI. CDR3 in amino acids: CASSRLDGQHEQYF. The CDR3 bases are TGTGCCAGCAGCCGACTCGACGGACAGCACGAGCAGTACTTC.

The chain uses TRBV28 and TRBJ2-7; D may be TRBD1 (5 bases). The CDR3 length is 11 residues. V lost 10 bases to trimming and J lost 5 bases, with 12 bases between them. Germline-derived CDR1 and CDR2 are MDHEN and SYDVKM. The CDR3 here is CATTDSHEQYF. The CDR3 bases are TGTGCCACCACAGACAGCCACGAGCAGTACTTC.

This sequence joins TRBV2 and TRBJ2-1; the D is unclear. Germline CDR1 SNHLY, CDR2 FYNNEI. Deletions cut 11 bases from V and 0 bases from J, with 14 bases between. The CDR3 is made up of 14 amino acids. This CDR3 is CASSRASSYNEQFF. The CDR3 DNA reads as TGTGCCTCCTCTAGGGCCAGCTCCTACAATGAGCAGTTCTTC.

This clone was detected once. This chain uses TRBV30 with TRBJ1-2; no reliable D call. The CDR3 is 13 residues long. The V gene lost 2 bases and the J gene lost 4 bases, with 11 bases spanning the gap. Germline V gene sequence: CDR1 GTSNPN, CDR2 SVGIG (reference sequence). CDR3 sequence (DNA): TGTGCCTGGAGTTGGTCAGGCGTCTATGGCTACACCTTC. Residues: CAWSWSGVYGYTF.

J is TRBJ2-5 and V is TRBV30, with D possibly matching TRBD2 (5 bases). Per germline, CDR1 GTSNPN and CDR2 SVGIG (reference sequence). The V end was cut by 1 base, the J end by 3 bases, with 9 bases between. This CDR3 spans 13 amino acids. CDR3 loop: CAWSGTPKETQYF. The CDR3 DNA follows: TGTGCCTGGAGTGGGACTCCCAAAGAGACCCAGTACTTC.

The chain links TRBV7-3 to TRBJ1-3; D is ambiguous. The CDR3 length is 13 residues. Germline values: CDR1 SGHTA, CDR2 FQGTGA. V was pared by 5 bases and J by 2 bases, with 7 bases between. CDR3 in amino acids: CASSDGPGNTIYF. The DNA for the CDR3 is TGTGCCAGCAGCGACGGGCCTGGAAACACCATATATTTT.

The V call is TRBV4-1, the J call TRBJ1-5, with 9 positions matching TRBD1. Germline lookup yields CDR1 MGHRA and CDR2 YSYEKL. The CDR3 has 16 residues. V lost 2 bases to trimming and J lost 2 bases; unmatched junction nucleotides: 4. As DNA, the CDR3 is TGCGCCAGCAGCCAACCCGACAGGGGGGGCAATCAGCCCCAGCATTTT. Its translation: CASSQPDRGGNQPQHF.

V is TRBV5-1 and J is TRBJ2-5, with D hard to call. CDR1 and CDR2 from the germline V gene are SGHRS and YFSETQ. The CDR3 is made up of 15 amino acids. The ends were cut back, 4 bases at V and 1 base at J, with 14 bases in the middle. The CDR3: CASSLVRLAQETQYF. CDR3 nucleotide sequence: TGCGCCAGCAGCCTCGTTCGCCTTGCCCAAGAGACCCAGTACTTC.

The chain couples TRBV5-5 to TRBJ2-1; D remains unclear. Looked up from germline, CDR1 is SGHKS and CDR2 is YYEKEE (reference sequence). The CDR3 has 11 residues. V gave up 2 bases and J gave up 9 bases, with 6 bases separating them. Here the CDR3 DNA reads TGTGCCAGCAGCTTTCGGACTGAGCAGTTCTTC. Translating gives CASSFRTEQFF.

The rearrangement joins TRBV28 to TRBJ2-7; 10 bases map to TRBD1. Germline loops: CDR1 MDHEN, CDR2 SYDVKM. There are 15 residues in the CDR3. With 6 bases clipped from V and 3 bases from J, the junction kept 8 bases outside the gene matches. CDR3 sequence (DNA): TGTGCCAGCAGCCCAACCCGGGACAGGGGCTACGAGCAGTACTTC. Translating gives CASSPTRDRGYEQYF.

The chain recombines TRBV30 with TRBJ2-2; 7 bases align to TRBD2. The CDR3 is 15 residues long. Germline assignment: CDR1 GTSNPN and CDR2 SVGIG (reference sequence). The junction had 7 bases not matched to a gene; V was cut back by 2 bases and J by 4 bases. CDR3 amino acids: CAWSQRGVFTGELFF. The CDR3 nucleotides read TGTGCCTGGAGTCAACGGGGGGTTTTCACCGGGGAGCTGTTTTTT.

The V call is TRBV15, the J call TRBJ1-1, with D perhaps TRBD1 (6 bases). Trimming removed 4 bases from V and 3 bases from J, with 12 bases in between. CDR1 and CDR2 (germline): LNHNV, YYDKDF (reference sequence). This CDR3 contains 14 residues. CDR3 sequence: CATSTQGSDTEAFF. Here the CDR3 DNA reads TGTGCCACCAGCACACAGGGCTCGGACACTGAAGCTTTCTTT.

V usage is TRBV7-2 and J usage is TRBJ2-1; no definite D call. Per the germline V gene, CDR1 is SGHTA and CDR2 is FQGNSA. V was trimmed by 1 base and J by 0 bases, leaving 7 bases between them. This CDR3 spans 15 amino acids. CDR3 sequence: CASSLGPISYNEQFF. The DNA for the CDR3 is TGTGCCAGCAGCTTAGGCCCAATCTCCTACAATGAGCAGTTCTTC.

J is TRBJ1-1 and V is TRBV4-1; 7 nucleotides align to TRBD1. The germline V gene encodes CDR1 MGHRA and CDR2 YSYEKL. The CDR3 runs 16 residues. V shed 1 base and J 5 bases; nucleotides not matched to a gene: 10. CDR3 region: CASSQGILQGKTEAFF. The DNA for the CDR3 is TGCGCCAGCAGCCAAGGGATCTTACAGGGGAAGACTGAAGCTTTCTTT.

The chain links TRBV4-1 to TRBJ2-3; TRBD2 matches 11 bases. V lost 4 bases, J lost 2 bases, and 2 bases stayed unmatched. CDR3 length equals 15 residues. CDR1 is MGHRA, CDR2 YSYEKL, per germline. The CDR3 region has the DNA TGCGCCAGCAGCCGGACTAGCGGGTACACAGATACGCAGTATTTT. This translates into CASSRTSGYTDTQYF.

The chain couples TRBV18 to TRBJ2-7; possible D gene TRBD1, 5 bases. The CDR3 has 12 residues. Germline-derived CDR1 and CDR2 are KGHSH and LQKENI. Trimming removed 4 bases at V and 3 bases at J, with 7 bases between. Here the CDR3 DNA reads TGTGCCAGCTCACAAGGGGACTACGAGCAGTACTTC. Amino acid sequence: CASSQGDYEQYF. Looking up the rest from reference TRBV18 and TRBJ2-7 gives the full variable domain: NAGVMQNPRHLVRRRGQEARLRCSPMKGHSHVYWYRQLPEEGLKFMVYLQKENIIDESGMPKERFSAEFPKEGPSILRIQQVVRGDSAAYFCASSQGDYEQYFGPGTRLTVT.